These 31 T cell receptor beta chains were all obtained from the same sample, sequenced in a study of early T cells in non-severe SARS-CoV-2 infection. TCRdb re-derived calls from the 5' RACE reads in MiXCR, one entry per CDR3 protein. The profile covers about 56,000 distinct CDR3 sequences, with about 10% appearing a single time and 5.5% to 7% taken by the ten largest. Sequenced sample: whole blood. The receptor set was obtained from an adult who was a healthcare worker with PCR-confirmed SARS-CoV-2 infection or an uninfected control (not recorded which).

This clonotype was detected many times. The CDR3 loop reads CSAGETGDNEQFF. The DNA for the CDR3 is TGCAGCGCGGGCGAGACAGGGGACAATGAGCAGTTCTTC. This chain joins TRBV29-1 and TRBJ2-1; TRBD1 matches 8 bases. Unmatched junction bases numbered 7, after V lost 7 bases and J lost 5 bases. The CDR3 runs to 13 residues. Per the germline V gene, CDR1 is SQVTM and CDR2 is ANQGSEA.

This clonotype has at least ten counts. The chain employs TRBV5-6 and TRBJ2-1; 8 nucleotides match TRBD2. CDR1 and CDR2 (germline): SGHDT, YYEEEE. V shed 3 bases and J 1 base; nucleotides not matched to a gene: 6. The CDR3 extends over 16 amino acids. The CDR3 sequence: CASSSLAGSSYNEQFF. The CDR3 coding sequence is TGTGCCAGCAGCTCTCTAGCGGGTTCATCCTACAATGAGCAGTTCTTC.

At least ten counts were recorded for this clonotype. The chain uses TRBV7-2 and TRBJ2-3; 11 positions match TRBD2. Trimming cost V 4 bases and J 2 bases; bases outside gene matches: 5. CDR1 and CDR2 from the germline V gene are SGHTA and FQGNSA. The CDR3 is 16 amino acids. In nucleotides, the CDR3 is TGTGCCAGCAGCTCAGGACTAGCGGGTAACACAGATACGCAGTATTTT. It codes for CASSSGLAGNTDTQYF.

This clonotype was detected ten times or more. The chain has TRBV7-8 and TRBJ2-3, with D perhaps TRBD2 (5 bases). V lost 1 base to trimming and J lost 0 bases, with 8 bases between them. From germline, CDR1 is SGHVS and CDR2 FQNEAQ. This CDR3 contains 15 residues. The CDR3: CASSLVGGSTDTQYF. CDR3 nucleotides: TGTGCCAGCAGCTTAGTAGGCGGGAGCACAGATACGCAGTATTTT.

This clonotype appeared many times. This chain links TRBV20-1 with TRBJ2-1; D may be TRBD2 (5 bases). CDR3 length: 15 residues. V lost 6 bases, J lost 2 bases, and 17 bases lay in between. In germline, CDR1 is DFQATT, CDR2 SNEGSKA (reference sequence). CDR3 sequence: CSARTLGVPYNEQFF. In nucleotides, the CDR3 is TGCAGTGCGAGGACTCTCGGGGTTCCCTACAATGAGCAGTTCTTC.

In its sample, this clonotype was seen many times. The genes are TRBV2 and TRBJ1-5; D uncertain. Deletions cut 4 bases from V and 4 bases from J, with 8 bases between. Germline V gives CDR1 SNHLY, CDR2 FYNNEI. This CDR3 spans 13 amino acids. The CDR3 bases are TGTGCCAGCAGTGTGAGGGAGAATCAGCCCCAGCATTTT. It specifies CASSVRENQPQHF.

There are a few counts of this clonotype. V and J are TRBV5-4 and TRBJ2-6; 8 nucleotides agree with TRBD2. V was pared by 3 bases and J by 0 bases, with 8 bases of the junction left unmatched. CDR1 is SGHNT, CDR2 YYREEE, per germline (reference sequence). CDR3 length: 18 residues. In nucleotides, the CDR3 is TGTGCCAGCAGCTATCCGGGGGGGGGCCACTCTGGGGCCAACGTCCTGACTTTC. This translates into CASSYPGGGHSGANVLTF.

This clonotype was picked up many times. V usage is TRBV3-1 and J usage is TRBJ1-6; no clear D gene. V was shortened by 0 bases and J by 10 bases, with 19 bases between the two germline ends. CDR3 length: 17 residues. Germline lookup yields CDR1 LGHDT and CDR2 YNNKEL (reference sequence). Here the CDR3 DNA reads TGTGCCAGCAGCCAAGATCTTGAGGGATCGGGATTCTCACCCCTCCACTTT. This gives the protein CASSQDLEGSGFSPLHF.

This clonotype was counted at least ten times. The chain links TRBV29-1 to TRBJ2-5; D is unresolved. The CDR3 loop spans 12 amino acids. The germline gives CDR1 SQVTM, CDR2 ANQGSEA. Trimming left V 8 bases short and J 2 bases short, with 12 bases between. CDR3 region: CSLWVRQETQYF. The CDR3 nucleotides are TGCAGCCTATGGGTCAGGCAAGAGACCCAGTACTTC.

This clonotype was seen many times. The gene calls are TRBV18 and TRBJ2-7; TRBD1 matches 8 bases. The germline gives CDR1 KGHSH, CDR2 LQKENI. V shed 0 bases, J shed 6 bases, and the junction held 4 bases outside the gene matches. The CDR3 loop spans 14 amino acids. The CDR3 DNA reads TGTGCCAGCTCACCACCCGGACAGGGCACCGAGCAGTACTTC. Residues: CASSPPGQGTEQYF.

At least ten counts were recorded for this clonotype. The chain uses TRBV10-3 and TRBJ2-5; the D gene is possibly TRBD2 (5 bases). V was shortened by 6 bases and J by 3 bases, with 11 bases between the two germline ends. The CDR3 extends over 13 amino acids. Per germline, CDR1 ENHRY and CDR2 SYGVKD. CDR3 residues: CAISARTEETQYF. In DNA form, the CDR3 reads TGTGCCATCAGCGCCCGGACTGAAGAGACCCAGTACTTC.

This clonotype was detected many times. The V call is TRBV21-1, the J call TRBJ1-3. TRBV21-1 has pseudogene status. This CDR3 has 13 amino acids. The CDR3 sequence is CASSDPAGDTIYF. CDR3 sequence (DNA): TGTGCCAGCAGCGATCCAGCCGGCGACACCATATATTTT.

There are a few counts of this clonotype. This sequence joins TRBV7-6 and TRBJ2-1; 12 bases match TRBD1. Trimming took 0 bases from V and 7 from J; bases not matched to a gene: 7. The CDR3 has 17 amino acids. Looked up from germline, CDR1 is SGHVS and CDR2 is FNYEAQ. CDR3: CASSLAPGQGARNEQFF. DNA for the CDR3: TGTGCCAGCAGCTTAGCCCCGGGACAGGGGGCAAGGAATGAGCAGTTCTTC.

This clonotype showed up many times. V gene TRBV11-2 combines with J gene TRBJ2-1; TRBD1 agrees at 8 bases. Trimming cost V 10 bases and J 7 bases; bases outside gene matches: 15. The length of the CDR3 is 15 residues. Germline V lookup: CDR1 SGHAT, CDR2 FQNNGV. The CDR3 DNA sequence: TGTGCCACCAACCTCCAGGGGGCAGCGGAAAATGAGCAGTTCTTC. Translating it yields CATNLQGAAENEQFF.

This clonotype was picked up many times. The chain joins TRBV5-6 to TRBJ1-5; D remains unclear. The V gene's germline CDR1 is SGHDT and CDR2 YYEEEE. Between the trimmed V and J ends, which lost 0 bases and 7 bases, there was a span of 11 bases. The CDR3 extends over 14 amino acids. DNA for the CDR3: TGTGCCAGCAGCTTGGGTCCCGGGGAGCAGCCCCAGCATTTT. It translates to CASSLGPGEQPQHF.

The rearrangement uses TRBV6-1 and TRBJ2-1; 12 bases are shared with TRBD2. CDR3 length: 16 residues. Germline-derived CDR1 and CDR2 are MNHNS and SASEGT. The V and J ends lost 1 base and 9 bases, in that order; junction bases with no gene match: 7. In DNA, the CDR3 is TGTGCCAGCAGTGAAGGAGCTAGCGGGAGGGAAGGTGAGCAGTTCTTC. Amino acids: CASSEGASGREGEQFF.

V is TRBV12-3 or TRBV12-4 and J is TRBJ2-1, with D perhaps being TRBD1 or TRBD2 (5 bases each). The CDR3 spans 14 residues. V was trimmed by 6 bases and J by 7 bases, leaving 16 bases between them. CDR3 sequence: CASRRGVLSNEQFF. The CDR3 nucleotides are TGTGCCAGCAGAAGAGGGGTTCTCTCAAATGAGCAGTTCTTC.

This clonotype has a count of ten or more. V usage is TRBV7-3 and J usage is TRBJ1-2; 7 bases are a match to TRBD1. The CDR3 length is 15 residues. J lost 4 bases, V lost 5 bases, and 10 bases had no gene match. From germline, CDR1 is SGHTA and CDR2 FQGTGA. The CDR3, as DNA: TGTGCCAGCAGCGGGGACAGTTGGGGCTGCTATGGCTACACCTTC. Amino acids: CASSGDSWGCYGYTF.

The count of this clonotype is one. This sequence joins TRBV6-2 or TRBV6-3 and TRBJ2-3; 9 nucleotides agree with TRBD2. There are 13 residues in the CDR3. Germline V gene lookup returns CDR1 MNHEY and CDR2 SVGEGT. V gave up 10 bases and J gave up 4 bases; unmatched junction bases: 6. This chain's CDR3 is CATASGTPDTQYF. CDR3 sequence (DNA): TGTGCCACCGCTAGCGGGACCCCAGATACGCAGTATTTT.

This clonotype has a handful of counts. The chain is built from TRBV20-1 and TRBJ1-3; D uncertain. The CDR3 is 14 residues long. V lost 0 bases to trimming and J lost 8 bases, with 14 bases between them. Looked up from germline, CDR1 is DFQATT and CDR2 is SNEGSKA (reference sequence). The CDR3 DNA sequence: TGCAGTGCTAGAGAACTGGGTGATGGTTACACCATATATTTT. It codes for CSARELGDGYTIYF.

In this sample, this clonotype turned up many times. The V call is TRBV7-2, the J call TRBJ1-5; 11 bases are a match to TRBD1. Trimming at V came to 3 bases and at J to 3 bases, leaving 4 bases not matched to a gene. Looked up from germline, CDR1 is SGHTA and CDR2 is FQGNSA. CDR3 length: 16 residues. The CDR3 nucleotides are TGTGCCAGCAGCTTTGGGGACAGGGGGTACAATCAGCCCCAGCATTTT. Translating it yields CASSFGDRGYNQPQHF. The full variable domain, completed using reference TRBV7-2 and TRBJ1-5, is GAGVSQSPSNKVTEKGKDVELRCDPISGHTALYWYRQSLGQGLEFLIYFQGNSAPDKSGLPSDRFSAERTGGSVSTLTIQRTQQEDSAVYLCASSFGDRGYNQPQHFGDGTRLSIL.

This clonotype was picked up a small number of times. The V call is TRBV2, the J call TRBJ1-1; D gene ambiguous. Trimming removed 4 bases from V and 1 base from J, with 13 bases in between. CDR1 and CDR2 (germline): SNHLY, FYNNEI. The length of the CDR3 is 15 residues. The CDR3, as DNA: TGTGCCAGCAGTGGAGGACGGAGCGGGAACACTGAAGCTTTCTTT. Its translation is CASSGGRSGNTEAFF. Complete variable domain (other parts from reference TRBV2 and TRBJ1-1): EPEVTQTPSHQVTQMGQEVILRCVPISNHLYFYWYRQILGQKVEFLVSFYNNEISEKSEIFDDQFSVERPDGSNFTLKIRSTKLEDSAMYFCASSGGRSGNTEAFFGQGTRLTVV.

The table lists this clonotype with a few counts. The chain combines TRBV15 with TRBJ2-3, with D unresolved. Trimming stripped 1 base from V and 2 bases from J, with 7 bases between. The CDR3 consists of 14 residues. Per the germline V gene, CDR1 is LNHNV and CDR2 is YYDKDF (reference sequence). CDR3 DNA: TGTGCCACCAGCAGAGCGCTAACCACAGATACGCAGTATTTT. This gives the protein CATSRALTTDTQYF. The whole variable domain, remainder taken from reference TRBV15 and TRBJ2-3, is DAMVIQNPRYQVTQFGKPVTLSCSQTLNHNVMYWYQQKSSQAPKLLFHYYDKDFNNEADTPDNFQSRRPNTSFCFLDIRSPGLGDTAMYLCATSRALTTDTQYFGPGTRLTVL.

In its sample, this clonotype was seen a few times. The gene calls are TRBV9 and TRBJ2-1; 10 bases are shared with TRBD2. The CDR3 has 20 amino acids. The V segment lost 3 bases and the J segment 4 bases; nucleotides outside the gene matches: 19. Per germline, CDR1 SGDLS and CDR2 YYNGEE. For the CDR3, the DNA is TGTGCCAGCAGCGCCCATCCTTCAGCGGGAGGGGCGTCGAAGTACAATGAGCAGTTCTTC. It specifies CASSAHPSAGGASKYNEQFF.

This rearrangement joins TRBV19 to TRBJ1-5; no firm D call. Germline CDR1 is LNHDA and CDR2 is SQIVND (reference sequence). Trimming pared 6 bases from V and 9 bases from J, leaving 15 bases between. The CDR3 contains 13 residues. Written as DNA, the CDR3 is TGTGCCAGTAGCTACACATCGGTGCGGCCCCAGCATTTT. Its translation is CASSYTSVRPQHF.

This rearrangement joins TRBV5-1 to TRBJ1-1; D perhaps matches TRBD1 (5 bases). Germline assignment: CDR1 SGHRS and CDR2 YFSETQ. V lost 4 bases and J lost 3, with 13 bases in between. The CDR3 has 14 residues. In DNA, the CDR3 is TGCGCCAGCAGCAGTACAGGATGGGACACTGAAGCTTTCTTT. It codes for CASSSTGWDTEAFF. Full variable domain (rest looked up from reference TRBV5-1 and TRBJ1-1): KAGVTQTPRYLIKTRGQQVTLSCSPISGHRSVSWYQQTPGQGLQFLFEYFSETQRNKGNFPGRFSGRQFSNSRSEMNVSTLELGDSALYLCASSSTGWDTEAFFGQGTRLTVV.

At least ten counts were recorded for this clonotype. The chain joins TRBV14 to TRBJ1-1, with a weak D call TRBD1 (6 bases). Trimming cost V 0 bases and J 4 bases, with 6 bases left between them. Germline-derived CDR1 and CDR2 are SGHDN and FVKESK. The CDR3 is made up of 13 amino acids. The CDR3 sequence is CASSQDRGTEAFF. CDR3 sequence (DNA): TGTGCCAGCAGCCAAGACAGGGGCACTGAAGCTTTCTTT. The variable domain in full, completed from reference TRBV14 and TRBJ1-1, reads EAGVTQFPSHSVIEKGQTVTLRCDPISGHDNLYWYRRVMGKEIKFLLHFVKESKQDESGMPNNRFLAERTGGTYSTLKVQPAELEDSGVYFCASSQDRGTEAFFGQGTRLTVV.

This clonotype came up many times. The CDR3 DNA reads TGTGCCAGCAGCTCCTGGAAGGAATCGTCCAGGACCCAGTACTTC. It specifies CASSSWKESSRTQYF. The V call is TRBV11-2, the J call TRBJ2-5; D is uncertain. V was cut by 4 bases and J by 7 bases, with 19 bases left in between. This CDR3 region has 15 residues. Germline-derived CDR1 and CDR2 are SGHAT and FQNNGV.

This clonotype was counted at least ten times. J is TRBJ2-1 and V is TRBV20-1, with D unclear. The germline V gene has CDR1 DFQATT and CDR2 SNEGSKA (reference sequence). The CDR3 length is 10 residues. V lost 3 bases, J lost 6 bases, and 3 bases lay in between. For the CDR3, the DNA is TGCAGTGCTAGCAGCAATGAGCAGTTCTTC. Residues: CSASSNEQFF.

This clonotype was recorded a few times. The V gene is TRBV5-1, the J gene TRBJ2-5, with 15 bases fitting TRBD2. This CDR3 spans 17 amino acids. The germline gives CDR1 SGHRS, CDR2 YFSETQ. V dropped 6 bases and J dropped 2; count of bases not matched to a gene: 8. CDR3 amino acids: CASKIGTSGGSQETQYF. In DNA form, the CDR3 reads TGCGCCAGCAAGATCGGGACTAGCGGGGGGAGTCAAGAGACCCAGTACTTC.

This clonotype was picked up a small number of times. This rearrangement joins TRBV6-2 or TRBV6-3 to TRBJ2-1, with TRBD1 as a possible D gene (5 bases). CDR1 and CDR2 (germline): MNHEY, SVGEGT. V shed 3 bases and J shed 9 bases, with 9 bases lying between them. The CDR3 contains 12 residues. In nucleotides, the CDR3 is TGTGCCAGCAGTTATCTTGACAGTGAGCAGTTCTTC. This codes for CASSYLDSEQFF.